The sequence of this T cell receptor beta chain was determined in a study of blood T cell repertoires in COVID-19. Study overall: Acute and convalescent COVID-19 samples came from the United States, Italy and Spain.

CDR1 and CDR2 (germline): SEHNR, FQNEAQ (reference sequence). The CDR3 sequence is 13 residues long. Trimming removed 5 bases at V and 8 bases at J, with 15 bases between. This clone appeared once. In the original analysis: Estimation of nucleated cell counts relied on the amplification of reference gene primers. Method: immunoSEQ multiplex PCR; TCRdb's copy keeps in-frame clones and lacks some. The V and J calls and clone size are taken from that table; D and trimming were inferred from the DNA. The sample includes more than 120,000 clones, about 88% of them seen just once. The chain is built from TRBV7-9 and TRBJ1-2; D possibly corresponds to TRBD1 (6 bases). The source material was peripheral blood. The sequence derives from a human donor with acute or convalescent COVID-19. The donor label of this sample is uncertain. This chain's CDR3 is CASSRGGKEGYTF. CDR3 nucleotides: TGTGCCAGCAGCCGAGGGGGAAAGGAGGGCTACACCTTC.